A single T cell receptor (beta chain) is shown here with its context. Authors' data handling: Counts of nucleated cells, estimated from reference gene primer amplification, were obtained. The repertoire was sequenced with immunoSEQ multiplex PCR; TCRdb's copy has only in-frame clones and lacks some. Clonal size and the V and J genes are those of that table, whereas D and trimming came from the DNA. The sample lists 120,000 or so clones, roughly 85% seen once, with more than 20% in the top ten. The data stem from a study of blood T cell repertoires in COVID-19. For the study at large: Some COVID-19 samples were acute and others convalescent; all came from the United States, Italy and Spain. Sources were T cells, B-cell-depleted T cells, or PBMCs; the material itself was cDNA or gDNA.

Germline V gene sequence: CDR1 KGHSH, CDR2 LQKENI. The CDR3 extends over 15 amino acids. The V and J ends lost 5 bases and 5 bases respectively, with 18 bases between them. The receptor was derived from a human donor in a cohort sampled during active COVID-19. V and J are TRBV18 and TRBJ1-2; weak D call: TRBD1 (6 bases). Source material: peripheral blood. DNA for the CDR3: TGTGCCAGCTCAGAGGGGGATAGCCAGACGTATGGCTACACCTTC. It codes for CASSEGDSQTYGYTF.